Each of the 30 T cell receptor beta chains below was sequenced from the same sample in a study of OX40 agonist ivuxolimab in advanced cancers. Only in-frame clones appear in the TCRdb table, and some are missing; sequencing was by immunoSEQ multiplex PCR. The sample lists fewer than 80,000 clones, approximately 85% occurring once. The specimen was CD4+ or CD8+ T cells sorted from blood, collected in a trial of the OX40 agonist ivuxolimab. These receptors originate from an adult with an advanced solid tumor such as melanoma, head and neck, liver or kidney cancer.

This clone was seen once. This chain joins TRBV5-1 and TRBJ1-6, with TRBD1 matching over 9 bases. The CDR3 runs to 14 residues. With 4 bases clipped from V and 8 bases from J, the junction kept 4 bases outside the gene matches. Germline CDR1 SGHRS, CDR2 YFSETQ. The CDR3 DNA reads as TGCGCCAGCAGCCAGGGACAGGGAGATTCACCCCTCCACTTT. Translating gives CASSQGQGDSPLHF. Using reference TRBV5-1 and TRBJ1-6 for the parts outside the CDR3, the full variable domain is KAGVTQTPRYLIKTRGQQVTLSCSPISGHRSVSWYQQTPGQGLQFLFEYFSETQRNKGNFPGRFSGRQFSNSRSEMNVSTLELGDSALYLCASSQGQGDSPLHFGNGTRLTVT.

V gene TRBV19 combines with J gene TRBJ2-3; no definite D call. Germline V gives CDR1 LNHDA, CDR2 SQIVND (reference sequence). This CDR3 comprises 15 residues. Trimming removed 3 bases at V and 0 bases at J, with 10 bases between. CDR3 region: CASSIDNLSTDTQYF. CDR3 nucleotides: TGTGCCAGTAGTATCGACAACCTAAGCACAGATACGCAGTATTTT.

The V call is TRBV7-2, the J call TRBJ2-3; no clear D. Trimming removed 4 bases from V and 1 base from J, with 6 bases in between. Looked up from germline, CDR1 is SGHTA and CDR2 is FQGNSA. The length of the CDR3 is 13 residues. The CDR3 DNA follows: TGTGCCAGCAGCTCCGAGGGCACAGATACGCAGTATTTT. Its protein product is CASSSEGTDTQYF. Full variable domain (remainder filled in from reference TRBV7-2 and TRBJ2-3): GAGVSQSPSNKVTEKGKDVELRCDPISGHTALYWYRQSLGQGLEFLIYFQGNSAPDKSGLPSDRFSAERTGGSVSTLTIQRTQQEDSAVYLCASSSEGTDTQYFGPGTRLTVL.

This clone was seen only once. The chain recombines TRBV19 with TRBJ2-3, with D perhaps matching TRBD2 (6 bases). The germline CDR1 and CDR2 sequences are LNHDA and SQIVND (reference sequence). CDR3 length: 12 residues. The V and J ends lost 9 bases and 2 bases respectively, with 9 bases between them. The CDR3 region is CASGSYTDTQYF. In DNA, the CDR3 is TGTGCCAGCGGGAGTTACACAGATACGCAGTATTTT.

CDR3 region: CASSLHYF. The CDR3 DNA follows: TGTGCCAGCAGCTTACACTACTTC. This chain joins TRBV11-2 and TRBJ2-7, with D uncertain. V dropped 2 bases and J dropped 13 bases, with 3 bases sitting between them. Germline V CDR1 and CDR2: SGHAT, FQNNGV. The CDR3 consists of 8 residues.

The CDR3 DNA reads TGTGCCAGCAGCTTGACAGGGGGCGCGGAGGGCTACACCTTC. This translates into CASSLTGGAEGYTF. V and J are TRBV7-2 and TRBJ1-2; 10 bases align to TRBD1. CDR3 length: 14 amino acids. The V and J ends lost 3 bases and 8 bases, in that order; junction bases with no gene match: 6. Germline V gene data show CDR1 as SGHTA and CDR2 as FQGNSA.

The chain has TRBV6-5 and TRBJ1-2, with unresolved D. This CDR3 comprises 13 residues. Deletions cut 6 bases from V and 4 bases from J, with 12 bases between. Germline-derived CDR1 and CDR2 are MNHEY and SVGAGI. CDR3: CASSPGPRYGYTF. In nucleotides, the CDR3 is TGTGCCAGCAGCCCCGGGCCGCGCTATGGCTACACCTTC.

V gene TRBV5-1 combines with J gene TRBJ2-3; 9 bases match TRBD1. The CDR3 sequence is 16 residues long. The germline V gene has CDR1 SGHRS and CDR2 YFSETQ. The ends lost 4 bases at V and 2 bases at J; junction bases unmatched: 8. The CDR3 DNA sequence: TGCGCCAGCAGCCGCGCCGACAGGGGGTTCACAGATACGCAGTATTTT. This translates into CASSRADRGFTDTQYF.

This clone was detected only once. The chain links TRBV11-3 to TRBJ2-1; 11 positions agree with TRBD2. The CDR3 runs 15 residues. J was trimmed by 10 bases and V by 5 bases; bases with no gene match: 10. The germline V gene has CDR1 SGHNT and CDR2 YENEEA. This CDR3 is CASSVTSGGLEEQFF. The CDR3 bases are TGTGCCAGCAGCGTTACTAGCGGGGGCCTAGAAGAGCAGTTCTTC.

The rearrangement links TRBV7-9 to TRBJ1-5; the D is unclear. This CDR3 contains 17 residues. V was trimmed by 1 base and J by 1 base, leaving 14 bases between them. The germline V gene encodes CDR1 SEHNR and CDR2 FQNEAQ (reference sequence). The CDR3 DNA sequence: TGTGCCAGCAGCTTAGGTGTGGACCCCGGGAGCAATCAGCCCCAGCATTTT. Translating it yields CASSLGVDPGSNQPQHF.

Here the CDR3 reads CSVVRGRNEQFF. CDR3 coding DNA: TGCAGCGTTGTTCGGGGGAGGAATGAGCAGTTCTTC. V usage is TRBV29-1 and J usage is TRBJ2-1; TRBD2 might be the D (6 bases). V lost 4 bases and J 7 bases, leaving 11 bases between the germline ends. This CDR3 has 12 residues. The V gene's germline CDR1 is SQVTM and CDR2 ANQGSEA.

This clone was picked up a small number of times. V gene TRBV6-5 combines with J gene TRBJ1-4; D not certain. Trimming shortened V by 0 bases and J by 12 bases, and 14 bases separated the two germline ends. The CDR3 has 14 amino acids. Per germline, CDR1 MNHEY and CDR2 SVGAGI. The CDR3 sequence: CASSYSSSDGQLFF. DNA of the CDR3: TGTGCCAGCAGTTACTCGAGTTCCGACGGACAACTGTTTTTT.

The chain uses TRBV7-2 and TRBJ2-7; D possibly corresponds to TRBD2 (5 bases). Per the germline V gene, CDR1 is SGHTA and CDR2 is FQGNSA. Trimming took 4 bases from V and 3 from J, leaving 13 bases between them. The CDR3 consists of 14 residues. The DNA of the CDR3 is TGTGCCAGCAGCTCACCACGCCGGGGCTACGAGCAGTACTTC. This gives the protein CASSSPRRGYEQYF. Full variable domain (outside the CDR3, taken from reference TRBV7-2 and TRBJ2-7): GAGVSQSPSNKVTEKGKDVELRCDPISGHTALYWYRQSLGQGLEFLIYFQGNSAPDKSGLPSDRFSAERTGGSVSTLTIQRTQQEDSAVYLCASSSPRRGYEQYFGPGTRLTVT.

The genes are TRBV27 and TRBJ2-1; D may match TRBD1 or TRBD2 (5 bases each). The germline CDR1 and CDR2 sequences are MNHEY and SMNVEV (reference sequence). The CDR3 has 15 amino acids. V was cut by 3 bases and J by 4 bases, with 13 bases left in between. The CDR3 bases are TGTGCCAGCAGTTTCGGTGTGGGGGAGTACAATGAGCAGTTCTTC. The encoded protein is CASSFGVGEYNEQFF.

The chain links TRBV7-8 to TRBJ2-3; 7 nucleotides align to TRBD1. The CDR3 runs 14 residues. The V gene's germline CDR1 is SGHVS and CDR2 FQNEAQ. J was trimmed by 3 bases and V by 5 bases; bases with no gene match: 5. The CDR3 loop is CASSNRGLTDTQYF. The CDR3 region has the DNA TGTGCCAGCAGCAACAGGGGTCTGACAGATACGCAGTATTTT.

The gene calls are TRBV18 and TRBJ2-7, with TRBD1 matching over 7 bases. Trimming removed 2 bases from V and 6 bases from J; junction bases left unmatched: 7. The CDR3 is 14 amino acids. CDR1 and CDR2 (germline): KGHSH, LQKENI. CDR3 DNA: TGTGCCAGCTCACCAGCAGGGGGAAGTGTCGAGCAGTACTTC. Translating gives CASSPAGGSVEQYF.

The chain combines TRBV4-2 with TRBJ2-3, with D unresolved. Germline CDR1 and CDR2: LGHNA and YNFKEQ. The CDR3 is 16 residues long. The germline V and J ends were trimmed by 4 bases and 0 bases, with 14 bases remaining between them. CDR3 in DNA: TGTGCCAGCAGCCCGGGCCCTCGTGGTAGCACAGATACGCAGTATTTT. It yields the protein CASSPGPRGSTDTQYF.

As regards this clone: Relative to the germline gene, one junction end is altered; a read error may explain this. V is TRBV19 and J is TRBJ1-4; D is unresolved. The germline CDR1 and CDR2 sequences are LNHDA and SQIVND (reference sequence). This CDR3 contains 13 residues. CDR3 coding DNA: TGTGCCGTCGTAATTATCTCTGTGGGCCACGGGGTTTTT. Amino acid sequence: CAVVIISVGHGVF.

The J gene is TRBJ1-2, the V gene TRBV25-1; D gene uncertain. The germline V gene encodes CDR1 MGHDK and CDR2 SYGVNS. The CDR3 consists of 14 residues. Deletions cut 2 bases from V and 4 bases from J, with 11 bases between. The CDR3 sequence: CASSEREGVYGYTF. As DNA, the CDR3 is TGTGCCAGCAGTGAACGGGAGGGCGTCTATGGCTACACCTTC.

This clone was picked up one time. This chain joins TRBV6-1 and TRBJ1-5; D not resolved. The CDR3 sequence is 13 residues long. Trimming took 5 bases from V and 11 from J, leaving 16 bases between them. Germline V gene data show CDR1 as MNHNS and CDR2 as SASEGT. CDR3 bases: TGTGCCAGCAGTTCCCCCGCGAAGCGAGCCCAGCATTTT. Translated: CASSSPAKRAQHF.

V usage is TRBV7-3 and J usage is TRBJ2-5; D unresolved. The V gene lost 2 bases and the J gene lost 5 bases, with 12 bases spanning the gap. Germline V CDR1 and CDR2: SGHTA, FQGTGA. The CDR3 is made up of 14 amino acids. CDR3 nucleotide sequence: TGTGCCAGCAGCTTAGAGGTCCTGGGGGAGACCCAGTACTTC. Translated, it gives CASSLEVLGETQYF.

The V call is TRBV19, the J call TRBJ1-1, with no clear D. The CDR3 is 13 amino acids. V was shortened by 3 bases and J by 1 base, with 6 bases between the two germline ends. CDR1 and CDR2 (germline): LNHDA, SQIVND (reference sequence). The CDR3 region is CASSIFQNTEAFF. The CDR3 bases are TGTGCCAGTAGTATTTTTCAGAACACTGAAGCTTTCTTT.

This chain uses TRBV27 with TRBJ2-7; 8 nucleotides align to TRBD1. The J segment lost 4 bases and the V segment lost 4 bases, leaving 3 bases of the junction unmatched. The CDR3 extends over 13 amino acids. Germline V CDR1 and CDR2: MNHEY, SMNVEV (reference sequence). The CDR3 DNA sequence: TGTGCCAGCAGTTCGGACAGGGCTTACGAGCAGTACTTC. It translates to CASSSDRAYEQYF.

The CDR3 loop is CASSLAVAGMNTEAFF. Here the CDR3 DNA reads TGCGCCAGCAGCTTGGCGGTCGCAGGGATGAACACTGAAGCTTTCTTT. The rearrangement joins TRBV5-1 to TRBJ1-1; D may be TRBD1 (5 bases). Germline CDR1 SGHRS, CDR2 YFSETQ. This CDR3 spans 16 amino acids. Between the trimmed V and J ends, which lost 0 bases and 0 bases, there was a span of 12 bases. Together with reference TRBV5-1 and TRBJ1-1, the CDR3 gives the full variable domain: KAGVTQTPRYLIKTRGQQVTLSCSPISGHRSVSWYQQTPGQGLQFLFEYFSETQRNKGNFPGRFSGRQFSNSRSEMNVSTLELGDSALYLCASSLAVAGMNTEAFFGQGTRLTVV.

The gene calls are TRBV7-3 and TRBJ2-7; D is ambiguous. CDR1 is SGHTA, CDR2 FQGTGA, per germline. CDR3 size: 14 residues. The V and J ends lost 5 bases and 7 bases respectively, with 18 bases between them. Here the CDR3 reads CASSAYLNPYEQYF. The CDR3 bases are TGTGCCAGCAGCGCCTACCTCAACCCGTATGAGCAGTACTTC.

The CDR3 nucleotides are TGTGCCAGCAGTGCCGGACAGGGGGCCGGCACTGAAGCTTTCTTT. Translating gives CASSAGQGAGTEAFF. The gene calls are TRBV6-1 and TRBJ1-1; 11 nucleotides line up with TRBD1. Germline-derived CDR1 and CDR2 are MNHNS and SASEGT. The CDR3 loop spans 15 amino acids. J was trimmed by 4 bases and V by 4 bases; bases with no gene match: 5.

The genes are TRBV29-1 and TRBJ2-3; TRBD1 is a possible D gene (5 bases). V dropped 1 base and J dropped 7 bases, with 9 bases sitting between them. The CDR3 length is 12 residues. Germline CDR1 SQVTM, CDR2 ANQGSEA. CDR3 coding DNA: TGCAGCGTTGAAGGGGGCAGATATACGCAGTATTTT. Its translation: CSVEGGRYTQYF.

The CDR3 spells CASSQDREGEKLFF. DNA for the CDR3: TGTGCCAGCAGCCAGGACAGGGAGGGAGAAAAACTGTTTTTT. The V gene is TRBV4-2, the J gene TRBJ1-4; 8 bases agree with TRBD1. After removal of 3 bases from V and 8 bases from J, the junction contained 5 bases not matched to a gene. There are 14 residues in the CDR3. From germline, CDR1 is LGHNA and CDR2 YNFKEQ.

The chain has TRBV2 and TRBJ1-5; D remains unclear. There are 16 residues in the CDR3. V lost 1 base, J lost 3 bases, and 13 bases lay in between. The germline V gene has CDR1 SNHLY and CDR2 FYNNEI. The CDR3 here is CASSEGEVGNNQPQHF. The DNA for the CDR3 is TGTGCCAGCAGTGAAGGAGAGGTCGGGAACAATCAGCCCCAGCATTTT.

V is TRBV7-3 and J is TRBJ2-7, with 7 bases that match TRBD2. V lost 2 bases, J lost 10 bases, and 8 bases stayed unmatched. Germline V lookup: CDR1 SGHTA, CDR2 FQGTGA. The CDR3 extends over 13 amino acids. As DNA, the CDR3 is TGTGCCAGCAGCTTAGATGCTAGCGGTCGACAGTACTTC. It translates to CASSLDASGRQYF.